This T cell receptor beta chain was sequenced for a study of T cell responses to AZD1222 COVID-19 vaccine. As for the study in general: Second-dose groups at about 4 or about 12 weeks were pooled.

With regard to this clone: Its antigen is not known.

Data came from immunoSEQ multiplex PCR; TCRdb stores just in-frame clones and leaves some out. The sample contains some 130,000 clones, approximately 80% of which appear only once. The length of the CDR3 is 13 residues. The germline CDR1 and CDR2 sequences are LNHDA and SQIVND (reference sequence). V shed 3 bases and J shed 3 bases, with 9 bases lying between them. Study-level points and caveats: Repertoires were obtained only post-peak T cell response. Donors were chiefly white British, with a greater number of females, and clonal diversity was perhaps underestimated.

The sample here was peripheral blood, taken on day 0 of AZD1222 vaccination. The receptor was derived from an adult in good health. The rearrangement uses TRBV19 and TRBJ2-7; unclear D gene. The CDR3 region has the DNA TGTGCCAGTAGTATGGACGCCTACTACGAGCAGTACTTC. Its translation is CASSMDAYYEQYF.